One and the same sample provided the 28 T cell receptor beta chains below, sequenced in a study of Graves' ophthalmopathy and Graves' hyperthyroidism. TCR beta CDR3 amplification used RNA transcripts. RT-PCR in the first round used HTBI primers; a second-round multiplex PCR followed. In TCRdb, the multiplex PCR reads were re-called with MiXCR into one record per CDR3 protein. Of about 240,000 distinct CDR3 sequences listed, less than 55% are singletons. Sequencing was performed on peripheral blood. These TCRs come from an adult man with Graves' ophthalmopathy.

The chain couples TRBV7-9 to TRBJ1-5; the D gene is possibly TRBD1 (6 bases). The CDR3 is made up of 13 amino acids. From germline, CDR1 is SEHNR and CDR2 FQNEAQ (reference sequence). Trimming pared 6 bases from V and 5 bases from J, leaving 11 bases between. CDR3 region: CASSQGTDQPQHF. Written as DNA, the CDR3 is TGTGCCAGCAGTCAGGGGACTGATCAGCCCCAGCATTTT. Full variable domain (outside the CDR3, taken from reference TRBV7-9 and TRBJ1-5): DTGVSQNPRHKITKRGQNVTFRCDPISEHNRLYWYRQTLGQGPEFLTYFQNEAQLEKSRLLSDRFSAERPKGSFSTLEIQRTEQGDSAMYLCASSQGTDQPQHFGDGTRLSIL.

The chain is built from TRBV7-9 and TRBJ2-2, with a weak D call TRBD2 (5 bases). Germline CDR1 reads SEHNR; CDR2 reads FQNEAQ (reference sequence). The CDR3 loop spans 17 amino acids. V lost 1 base and J 0 bases, leaving 12 bases between the germline ends. The CDR3 DNA reads as TGTGCCAGCAGCTTAGATGCCGGGGTTTCGAACACCGGGGAGCTGTTTTTT. This translates into CASSLDAGVSNTGELFF.

This clonotype was counted a few times. The rearrangement joins TRBV5-1 to TRBJ1-6, with D perhaps TRBD1 (6 bases). Trimming removed 4 bases at V and 8 bases at J, with 13 bases between. The germline CDR1 and CDR2 sequences are SGHRS and YFSETQ. The CDR3 extends over 14 amino acids. This CDR3 is CASSPGDGDSPLHF. The DNA for the CDR3 is TGCGCCAGCAGCCCAGGGGACGGTGATTCACCCCTCCACTTT.

This clonotype was counted only a few times. The chain's CDR3 is CASSFGKADEKLFF. CDR3 nucleotides: TGTGCCAGCAGTTTTGGGAAGGCGGATGAAAAACTGTTTTTT. V gene TRBV12-3 or TRBV12-4 combines with J gene TRBJ1-4; no reliable D call. V lost 3 bases and J lost 6, with 11 bases in between. CDR3 length: 14 amino acids.

The chain links TRBV20-1 to TRBJ1-1; TRBD1 is a possible D gene (5 bases). Germline CDR1 is DFQATT and CDR2 is SNEGSKA (reference sequence). CDR3 length: 13 amino acids. The CDR3 reads CSARGRANTEAFF. Here the CDR3 DNA reads TGCAGCGCCCGGGGCAGGGCGAACACTGAAGCTTTCTTT.

V usage is TRBV6-6 and J usage is TRBJ1-2; D is perhaps TRBD1 (6 bases). V was clipped by 2 bases and J by 6 bases, with 13 bases between them. The CDR3 loop spans 14 amino acids. The germline V gene encodes CDR1 MNHNY and CDR2 SVGAGI (reference sequence). CDR3 sequence (DNA): TGTGCCAGCAGTTACAATCGGGGGCGGGATGGCTACACCTTC. This translates into CASSYNRGRDGYTF.

This clonotype was observed at least ten times. This chain joins TRBV25-1 and TRBJ2-7; D not resolved. Germline V lookup: CDR1 MGHDK, CDR2 SYGVNS. The CDR3 totals 14 residues. V was shortened by 1 base and J by 3 bases, with 10 bases between the two germline ends. CDR3 in amino acids: CASSEFAPDYEQYF. CDR3 coding DNA: TGTGCCAGCAGTGAATTCGCACCAGACTACGAGCAGTACTTC.

The chain combines TRBV7-8 with TRBJ1-3, with D perhaps matching TRBD1 (5 bases). Trimming cost V 1 base and J 1 base, with 8 bases left between them. The V gene's germline CDR1 is SGHVS and CDR2 FQNEAQ. The CDR3 length is 15 residues. The DNA of the CDR3 is TGTGCCAGCAGCTTAGGGGGACCGTCTGGAAACACCATATATTTT. Translated: CASSLGGPSGNTIYF.

The gene calls are TRBV11-2 and TRBJ1-5; weak D call: TRBD1 (5 bases). Trimming cost V 1 base and J 6 bases, with 10 bases left between them. The CDR3 totals 14 residues. From germline, CDR1 is SGHAT and CDR2 FQNNGV. The CDR3 sequence is CASSLGMRGQPQHF. CDR3 bases: TGTGCCAGCAGCTTAGGGATGAGGGGTCAGCCCCAGCATTTT.

In this sample, this clonotype turned up once. V is TRBV10-2 and J is TRBJ2-2; TRBD1 might be the D (6 bases). The V gene lost 3 bases and the J gene lost 4 bases, with 12 bases spanning the gap. The CDR3 sequence is 15 residues long. Germline CDR1 reads WSHSY; CDR2 reads SAAADI. CDR3 DNA sequence: TGCGCCAGCAGTGACCAGGGGAAATTCACCGGGGAGCTGTTTTTT. Amino acids: CASSDQGKFTGELFF.

The J gene is TRBJ2-5, the V gene TRBV24-1; 10 nucleotides line up with TRBD1. The V segment lost 4 bases and the J segment 1 base; nucleotides outside the gene matches: 2. This CDR3 has 15 residues. CDR1 KGHDR and CDR2 SFDVKD come from the germline V gene. CDR3 amino acids: CATSDRQGAQETQYF. The CDR3 DNA reads TGTGCCACCAGTGACCGACAGGGGGCCCAAGAGACCCAGTACTTC.

The gene calls are TRBV7-9 and TRBJ2-2; D might be TRBD1 or TRBD2, each matching 6 bases. The CDR3 length is 16 residues. The germline CDR1 and CDR2 sequences are SEHNR and FQNEAQ (reference sequence). The V end was cut by 5 bases, the J end by 4 bases, with 17 bases between. The CDR3 nucleotides are TGTGCCAGCAGCAGAGAGATCGGGGGCAGCACCGGGGAGCTGTTTTTT. Residues: CASSREIGGSTGELFF.

Note on this clonotype: Mismatch with germline at one junction end may stem from a read error. The chain employs TRBV10-2 and TRBJ2-5; a possible D gene is TRBD1 (7 bases). CDR3 length: 13 amino acids. The germline V gene has CDR1 WSHSY and CDR2 SAAADI. CDR3 sequence reads: CASSYPGGETQYF. CDR3 in DNA: TGTGCCAGCAGTTACCCAGGGGGGGAGACCCAGTACTTC.

This chain connects TRBV12-3 or TRBV12-4 to TRBJ1-6; no definite D call. V was pared by 2 bases and J by 15 bases, with 11 bases between. The CDR3 consists of 12 residues. DNA of the CDR3: TGTGCCAGCAGTTTAAGCCTCAGCGGCCTCCACTTT. Translating it yields CASSLSLSGLHF.

The rearrangement links TRBV10-3 to TRBJ2-2; TRBD2 is a possible D gene (6 bases). V lost 6 bases and J 1 base, leaving 6 bases between the germline ends. The CDR3 extends over 13 amino acids. Germline V gene sequence: CDR1 ENHRY, CDR2 SYGVKD. Written as DNA, the CDR3 is TGTGCCATCAGCGGGGGGAACACCGGGGAGCTGTTTTTT. Translated: CAISGGNTGELFF.

The CDR3 DNA follows: TGTGCCAGCAGCGTCGGGACTAGCTGGTCCTACGAGCAGTACTTC. It specifies CASSVGTSWSYEQYF. The genes are TRBV9 and TRBJ2-7, with 9 bases matching TRBD2. Germline lookup yields CDR1 SGDLS and CDR2 YYNGEE. The junction had 4 bases not matched to a gene; V was cut back by 2 bases and J by 1 base. The CDR3 is 15 amino acids. Based on the CDR3 plus reference TRBV9 and TRBJ2-7, the full variable domain is DSGVTQTPKHLITATGQRVTLRCSPRSGDLSVYWYQQSLDQGLQFLIQYYNGEERAKGNILERFSAQQFPDLHSELNLSSLELGDSALYFCASSVGTSWSYEQYFGPGTRLTVT.

Many counts were recorded for this clonotype. The CDR3 loop is CASSEAGKTEAFF. The DNA for the CDR3 is TGTGCCAGCAGTGAAGCAGGGAAAACTGAAGCTTTCTTT. This chain connects TRBV25-1 to TRBJ1-1; TRBD1 might be the D (5 bases). There are 13 residues in the CDR3. V shed 2 bases and J shed 5 bases, with 9 bases lying between them. Germline CDR1 MGHDK, CDR2 SYGVNS.

A word on this clonotype: This may come from a read error, since a much larger clone is one base off. The CDR3 protein is CASSSGQGVEAFF. The CDR3 DNA reads TGTGCCAGCAGCAGCGGACAGGGGGTTGAAGCTTTCTTT. The genes are TRBV12-3 or TRBV12-4 and TRBJ1-1; 10 nucleotides match TRBD1. With 6 bases clipped from V and 7 bases from J, the junction kept 5 bases outside the gene matches. This CDR3 comprises 13 residues.

A few counts support this clonotype. The rearrangement uses TRBV11-2 and TRBJ1-6; tentative D call: TRBD1 (5 bases). CDR1 and CDR2 from the germline V gene are SGHAT and FQNNGV. The CDR3 is made up of 17 amino acids. V lost 4 bases, J lost 0 bases, and 13 bases lay in between. The CDR3 sequence is CASSSRTGSSYNSPLHF. CDR3 nucleotides: TGTGCCAGCAGCTCGCGTACAGGCAGCTCCTATAATTCACCCCTCCACTTT.

The rearrangement joins TRBV29-1 to TRBJ2-7; D remains unclear. CDR1 and CDR2 (germline): SQVTM, ANQGSEA. This CDR3 comprises 14 residues. The V end was cut by 6 bases, the J end by 2 bases, with 17 bases between. CDR3: CSVQYRARTYEQYF. CDR3 DNA: TGCAGCGTGCAATACCGGGCCAGGACCTACGAGCAGTACTTC.

The V and J genes are TRBV11-2 and TRBJ2-7; the D is unclear. CDR3 length: 14 residues. Trimming left V 2 bases short and J 2 bases short, with 10 bases between. CDR1 SGHAT and CDR2 FQNNGV come from the germline V gene. The CDR3 DNA reads as TGTGCCAGCAGCTTACTGAACGGGCCCTACGAGCAGTACTTC. It codes for CASSLLNGPYEQYF.

Turning to this clonotype: A junction boundary mismatches the germline segment, possibly from a read error. The rearrangement joins TRBV29-1 to TRBJ2-5, with D tentatively TRBD2 (6 bases). CDR1 and CDR2 from the germline V gene are SQVTM and ANQGSEA. There are 15 residues in the CDR3. CDR3 region: CSSSPGAGPREIQYF. As DNA, the CDR3 is TGCAGCAGTTCCCCGGGAGCAGGGCCCCGGGAGATCCAGTACTTC.

This clonotype appeared a few times. The CDR3 nucleotides are TGCAGTGTCAGTCAGCTAGAGACCCAGTACTTC. Protein product: CSVSQLETQYF. The chain uses TRBV20-1 and TRBJ2-5; D ambiguous. The germline gives CDR1 DFQATT, CDR2 SNEGSKA (reference sequence). The germline V and J ends were trimmed by 7 bases and 4 bases, with 10 bases remaining between them. The CDR3 spans 11 residues.

The genes are TRBV7-2 and TRBJ2-3; 15 nucleotides match TRBD2. J lost 4 bases, V lost 6 bases, and 5 bases had no gene match. The CDR3 spans 16 residues. Germline V gives CDR1 SGHTA, CDR2 FQGNSA. The DNA for the CDR3 is TGTGCCAGCAGATCAGGACTAGCGGGGGGGCCAGATACGCAGTATTTT. Amino acids: CASRSGLAGGPDTQYF.

The V gene is TRBV10-3, the J gene TRBJ1-1; no firm D call. The CDR3 sequence is 12 residues long. The ends were cut back, 10 bases at V and 10 bases at J, with 19 bases in the middle. Per the germline V gene, CDR1 is ENHRY and CDR2 is SYGVKD. Here the CDR3 DNA reads TGTGCCACGGTGGCTCCGAAGGTCGGAGCTTTCTTT. This sequence encodes CATVAPKVGAFF.

J is TRBJ2-7 and V is TRBV19; TRBD2 matches 9 bases. Losses at the gene ends were 7 bases for V and 6 bases for J; bases not matched to a gene: 13. The germline V gene encodes CDR1 LNHDA and CDR2 SQIVND (reference sequence). This CDR3 region has 15 residues. CDR3 amino acids: CASKTSGGLGFEQYF. For the CDR3, the DNA is TGTGCCAGTAAGACTAGCGGAGGATTGGGGTTCGAGCAGTACTTC.

As for this clonotype: A junction boundary mismatches the germline segment, possibly from a read error. The chain uses TRBV7-3 and TRBJ2-7; TRBD1 matches at 7 bases. The germline V gene encodes CDR1 SGHTA and CDR2 FQGTGA. The length of the CDR3 is 13 residues. CDR3 DNA: TGTGACAGCAGCACATACAGGGGCCACGAGCAGTACTTC. This sequence encodes CDSSTYRGHEQYF.

This clonotype was observed a few times. The rearrangement uses TRBV6-1 and TRBJ1-2; 8 bases are a match to TRBD1. V lost 7 bases to trimming and J lost 1 base; unmatched junction nucleotides: 5. CDR1 and CDR2 (germline): MNHNS, SASEGT. This CDR3 region has 14 residues. This CDR3 is CASTRDRGNYGYTF. CDR3 coding DNA: TGTGCCAGCACTCGAGACAGGGGTAACTATGGCTACACCTTC.